This is a list of T cell receptor beta chains from one sample in a study of blood T cell repertoires in COVID-19. Measured with immunoSEQ multiplex PCR; TCRdb has only the in-frame clones, and not every one. The sample records around 140,000 clones, more than 65% being singletons. The sequencing input was peripheral blood. These receptors originate from a woman aged 60 to 75 with acute or convalescent COVID-19. CDR3s include the opening cysteine and the closing phenylalanine or tryptophan. Expanded clones get a size class; other rows say once, few or many, or leave the size out.

CDR3: CAWSQGDNQPQHF
J: TRBJ1-5
V: TRBV30
size: few

CDR3: CASSQYRAGEQYF
J: TRBJ2-7
V: TRBV4-3
size: NA

CDR3: CASSQDTSRGRQYF
J: TRBJ2-7
V: TRBV4-2
size: NA

CDR3: CASSGGQGGARPGELFF
J: TRBJ2-2
V: TRBV10-1
size: few

CDR3: CASSPGSTYEQYF
J: TRBJ2-7
V: TRBV12-3/TRBV12-4
size: NA

CDR3: CASGTGTGVNNEQFF
J: TRBJ2-1
V: TRBV9
size: NA

CDR3: CASSETGATDTQYF
J: TRBJ2-3
V: TRBV18
size: NA

CDR3: CASSLIYVNEQFF
J: TRBJ2-1
V: TRBV12-3/TRBV12-4
size: NA

CDR3: CASSQALTGVWQPQHF
J: TRBJ1-5
V: TRBV3-1/TRBV3-2
size: NA

CDR3: CASSDYRDTGELFF
J: TRBJ2-2
V: TRBV2
size: NA

CDR3: CASNSDRGRDTEAFF
J: TRBJ1-1
V: TRBV7-8
size: NA

CDR3: CASSSLLSGSSSYNEQFF
J: TRBJ2-1
V: TRBV13
size: NA

CDR3: CASSPLGGQGVYEQYF
J: TRBJ2-7
V: TRBV3-1/TRBV3-2
size: few

CDR3: CASSFSTGTEYTDTQYF
J: TRBJ2-3
V: TRBV27
size: NA

CDR3: CASSTRTGMNTEAFF
J: TRBJ1-1
V: TRBV5-1
size: NA

CDR3: CASSDRQGPPEAFF
J: TRBJ1-1
V: TRBV19
size: NA

CDR3: CASSVESGTSGRATYNEQFF
J: TRBJ2-1
V: TRBV9
size: NA

CDR3: CASSQANGDTQYF
J: TRBJ2-3
V: TRBV4-3
size: NA

CDR3: CASSERVGESAEAFF
J: TRBJ1-1
V: TRBV6-1
size: many

CDR3: CASSSSQGAAPTLRATNEKLFF
J: TRBJ1-4
V: TRBV28
size: NA

CDR3: CATSTASGSYNEQFF
J: TRBJ2-1
V: TRBV2
size: NA